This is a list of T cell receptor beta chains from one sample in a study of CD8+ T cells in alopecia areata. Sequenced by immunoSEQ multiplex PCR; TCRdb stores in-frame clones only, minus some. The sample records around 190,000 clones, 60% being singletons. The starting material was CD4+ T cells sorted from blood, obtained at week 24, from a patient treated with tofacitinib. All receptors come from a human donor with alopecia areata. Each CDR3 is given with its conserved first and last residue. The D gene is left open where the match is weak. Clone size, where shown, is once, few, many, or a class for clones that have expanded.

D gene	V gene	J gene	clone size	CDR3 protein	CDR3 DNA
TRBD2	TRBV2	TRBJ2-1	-	CASSEFPRLAGNNEQFF	TGTGCCAGCAGTGAATTCCCCCGACTAGCGGGCAACAATGAGCAGTTCTTC
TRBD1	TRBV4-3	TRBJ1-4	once	CASSQDYQGVLGTNEKLFF	TGCGCCAGCAGCCAGGATTACCAGGGGGTACTTGGGACTAATGAAAAACTGTTTTTT
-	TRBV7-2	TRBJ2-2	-	CASNPLGTLNTGELFF	TGTGCCAGCAACCCTTTGGGGACACTGAACACCGGGGAGCTGTTTTTT
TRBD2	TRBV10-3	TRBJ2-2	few	CAITGLAANGELFF	TGTGCCATCACCGGACTAGCGGCAAACGGGGAGCTGTTTTTT
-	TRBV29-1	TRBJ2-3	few	CSVTYQQGRTDTQYF	TGCAGCGTGACTTACCAGCAGGGGCGCACAGATACGCAGTATTTT
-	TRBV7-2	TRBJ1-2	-	CASSRRSGVYGYTF	TGTGCCAGCAGCCGAAGGTCGGGGGTCTATGGCTACACCTTC
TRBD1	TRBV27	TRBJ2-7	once	CASSLTIPGQGTSEQYF	TGTGCCAGCAGTCTTACTATTCCGGGACAGGGGACGAGCGAGCAGTACTTC
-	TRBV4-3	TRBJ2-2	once	CASSLGHSTGELFF	TGCGCCAGCAGCCTGGGACACTCGACCGGGGAGCTGTTTTTT
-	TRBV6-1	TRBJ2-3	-	CASSVWGVLTDTQYF	TGTGCCAGCAGTGTTTGGGGGGTGCTCACAGATACGCAGTATTTT
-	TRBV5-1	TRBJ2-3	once	CASSSRDLSTDTQYF	TGCGCCAGCAGCTCCCGGGACTTAAGCACAGATACGCAGTATTTT
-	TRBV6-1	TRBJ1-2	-	CASSSLLRGGYTF	TGTGCCAGCAGCTCCTTACTTCGCGGAGGATACACCTTC
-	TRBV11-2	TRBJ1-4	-	CASSLGVAEKLFF	TGTGCCAGCAGCCTCGGGGTCGCGGAAAAACTGTTTTTT
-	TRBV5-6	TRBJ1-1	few	CASSLVMNTEAFF	TGTGCCAGCAGCTTGGTTATGAACACTGAAGCTTTCTTT
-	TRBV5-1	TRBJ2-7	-	CASSNEGYEQYF	TGCGCCAGCAGCAACGAGGGCTACGAGCAGTACTTC
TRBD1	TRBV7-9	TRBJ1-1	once	CASSLGTGGGSRTEAFF	TGTGCCAGCAGCTTAGGTACAGGGGGTGGTTCGAGAACTGAAGCTTTCTTT
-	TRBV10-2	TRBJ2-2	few	CVSSELAGGGELFF	TGCGTCAGCAGTGAACTAGCCGGTGGCGGGGAGCTGTTTTTT
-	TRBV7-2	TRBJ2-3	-	CASSLRRSGGFTDTQYF	TGTGCCAGCAGCCTTCGTCGCTCGGGGGGCTTCACAGATACGCAGTATTTT
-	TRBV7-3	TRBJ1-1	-	CASSTQSDTEAFF	TGTGCCAGCAGCACCCAAAGCGACACTGAAGCTTTCTTT
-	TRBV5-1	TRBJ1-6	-	CASSLMGLSNSPLHF	TGCGCCAGCAGCTTGATGGGGTTGTCTAATTCACCCCTCCACTTT
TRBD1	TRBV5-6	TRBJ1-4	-	CASGLGQGNEKLFF	TGTGCCAGCGGCTTGGGACAGGGAAACGAAAAACTGTTTTTT
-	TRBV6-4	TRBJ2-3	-	CASSYIGESDTQYF	TGTGCCAGCAGTTACATTGGGGAATCGGATACGCAGTATTTT
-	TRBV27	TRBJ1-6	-	CASSFINSPLHF	TGTGCCAGCAGTTTCATCAATTCACCCCTCCACTTT
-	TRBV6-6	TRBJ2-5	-	CASGGFETQYF	TGTGCCAGCGGGGGTTTCGAGACCCAGTACTTC
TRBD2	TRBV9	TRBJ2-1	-	CASSVAGGRDNEQFF	TGTGCCAGCAGCGTAGCGGGGGGACGGGACAATGAGCAGTTCTTC
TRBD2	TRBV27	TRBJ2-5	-	CASSQGLAGGLETQYF	TGTGCCAGCAGTCAAGGACTAGCGGGGGGGCTGGAGACCCAGTACTTC
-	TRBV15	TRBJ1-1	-	CATSRDPMIGSTEAFF	TGTGCCACCAGCAGAGATCCGATGATAGGGTCTACTGAAGCTTTCTTT
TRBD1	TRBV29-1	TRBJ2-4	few	CSVLGQEIAKNIQYF	TGCAGCGTTCTGGGACAGGAGATAGCCAAAAACATTCAGTACTTC
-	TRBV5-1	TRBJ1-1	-	CASSVVKAVDTEAFF	TGCGCCAGCAGCGTCGTCAAGGCAGTAGACACTGAAGCTTTCTTT
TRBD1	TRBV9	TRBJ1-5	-	CASSETGQGNQPQHF	TGTGCCAGCAGCGAGACGGGACAGGGCAATCAGCCCCAGCATTTT
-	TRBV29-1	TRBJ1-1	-	CSVEALGVLNTEAFF	TGCAGCGTTGAAGCGCTTGGGGTACTGAACACTGAAGCTTTCTTT
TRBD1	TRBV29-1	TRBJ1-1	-	CSVSTGKTEAFF	TGCAGCGTCTCGACAGGGAAAACTGAAGCTTTCTTT
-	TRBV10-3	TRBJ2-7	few	CAISDPPEQYF	TGTGCCATCAGCGATCCACCCGAGCAGTACTTC
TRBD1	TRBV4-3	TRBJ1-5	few	CASSQDRTGLCNQPQHF	TGCGCCAGCAGCCAAGATAGGACAGGGTTGTGCAATCAGCCCCAGCATTTT
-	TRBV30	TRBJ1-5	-	CAWSRGARYGNQPQHF	TGTGCCTGGAGTCGGGGGGCTCGGTACGGCAATCAGCCCCAGCATTTT
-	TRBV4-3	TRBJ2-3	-	CASSEGGQHTDTQYF	TGCGCCAGCAGCGAAGGGGGACAACACACAGATACGCAGTATTTT
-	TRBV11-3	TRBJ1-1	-	CASSSNTEAFF	TGTGCCAGCAGCTCGAACACTGAAGCTTTCTTT
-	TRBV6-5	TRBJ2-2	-	CASSYRVRPGGGELFF	TGTGCCAGCAGTTACAGGGTTCGCCCCGGTGGCGGGGAGCTGTTTTTT
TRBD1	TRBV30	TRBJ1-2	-	CAWRQDRAYGYTF	TGTGCCTGGAGACAGGACAGGGCGTATGGCTACACCTTC
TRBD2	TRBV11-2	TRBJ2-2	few	CASSLRPSGGGELFF	TGTGCCAGCAGCTTACGGCCTAGCGGGGGCGGGGAGCTGTTTTTT
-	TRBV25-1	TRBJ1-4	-	CASSPSLTGENEKLFF	TGTGCCAGCAGTCCCTCCTTGACGGGAGAGAATGAAAAACTGTTTTTT
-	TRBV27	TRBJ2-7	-	CASSFLGAYEQYF	TGTGCCAGCAGTTTCCTGGGGGCCTACGAGCAGTACTTC
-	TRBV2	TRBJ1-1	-	CASSERETEAFF	TGTGCCAGCAGTGAAAGGGAGACTGAAGCTTTCTTT
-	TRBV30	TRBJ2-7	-	CAWSASRSSNSYEQYF	TGTGCCTGGAGTGCTTCCCGGAGCTCGAACTCCTACGAGCAGTACTTC
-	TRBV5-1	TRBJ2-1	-	CASSRGEASNEQFF	TGCGCCAGCAGCCGCGGGGAAGCTTCCAATGAGCAGTTCTTC
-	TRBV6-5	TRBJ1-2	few	CASNRDQNYGYTF	TGTGCCAGCAATCGGGACCAGAACTATGGCTACACCTTC
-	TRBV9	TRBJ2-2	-	CASRVQASTGELFF	TGTGCCAGCAGGGTACAGGCGAGCACCGGGGAGCTGTTTTTT
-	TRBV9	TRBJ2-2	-	CASSSRTGSGTGELFF	TGTGCCAGCAGCTCACGCACAGGGTCGGGCACCGGGGAGCTGTTTTTT
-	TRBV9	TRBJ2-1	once	CASSVVPDQYNEQFF	TGTGCCAGCAGCGTAGTTCCCGACCAATACAATGAGCAGTTCTTC
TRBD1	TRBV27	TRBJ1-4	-	CASSTGGAREKLFF	TGTGCCAGCAGCACAGGGGGCGCGAGGGAAAAACTGTTTTTT
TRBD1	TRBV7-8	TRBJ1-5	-	CASSASGTGNQPQHF	TGTGCCAGCAGCGCATCCGGGACAGGGAACCAGCCCCAGCATTTT
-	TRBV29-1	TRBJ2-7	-	CSVGVGLDSYEQYF	TGCAGCGTTGGAGTGGGGCTGGACTCCTACGAGCAGTACTTC
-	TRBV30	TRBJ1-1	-	CAWGPREPEAFF	TGTGCCTGGGGGCCCCGGGAGCCTGAAGCTTTCTTT
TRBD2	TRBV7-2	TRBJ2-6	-	CASGTSIGANVLTF	TGTGCCAGCGGGACTAGCATTGGGGCCAACGTCCTGACTTTC
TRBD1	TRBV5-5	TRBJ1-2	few	CASSPQSTGTGLGGYTF	TGTGCCAGCAGCCCACAATCTACCGGGACAGGGTTAGGAGGCTACACCTTC
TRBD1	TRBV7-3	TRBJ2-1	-	CASSLDRENEQFF	TGTGCCAGCAGCTTGGACAGGGAGAATGAGCAGTTCTTC
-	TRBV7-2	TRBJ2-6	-	CASSLAGANVLTF	TGTGCCAGCAGCTTAGCCGGGGCCAACGTCCTGACTTTC
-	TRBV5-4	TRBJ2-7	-	CASSSAAGLTEQYF	TGTGCCAGCAGCTCGGCCGCGGGACTCACCGAGCAGTACTTC